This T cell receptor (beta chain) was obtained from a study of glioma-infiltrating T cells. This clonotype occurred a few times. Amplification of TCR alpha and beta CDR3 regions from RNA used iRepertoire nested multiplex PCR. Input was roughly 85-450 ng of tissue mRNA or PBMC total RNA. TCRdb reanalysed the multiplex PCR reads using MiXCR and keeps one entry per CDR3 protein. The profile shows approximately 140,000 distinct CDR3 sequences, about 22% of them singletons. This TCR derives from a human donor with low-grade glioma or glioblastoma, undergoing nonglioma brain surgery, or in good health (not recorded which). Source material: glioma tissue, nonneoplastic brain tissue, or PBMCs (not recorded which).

The CDR3 sequence: CASSRTAGAYGYTF. For the CDR3, the DNA is TGTGCCAGCAGCCGGACAGCTGGGGCCTATGGCTACACCTTC. The chain couples TRBV7-9 to TRBJ1-2; TRBD1 is a possible D gene (6 bases). V was cut by 5 bases and J by 4 bases, with 14 bases left in between. Per germline, CDR1 SEHNR and CDR2 FQNEAQ (reference sequence). The CDR3 runs 14 residues.